The 7 T cell receptor beta chains reported below all come from one sample, sequenced in a study of OX40 agonist ivuxolimab in advanced cancers. Data came from immunoSEQ multiplex PCR; TCRdb stores just in-frame clones and leaves some out. The repertoire holds about 26,000 clones, approximately 90% seen once, with 15% to 20% in the top ten. This specimen consisted of CD4+ or CD8+ T cells sorted from blood, obtained in a trial of the OX40 agonist ivuxolimab. All receptors come from an adult with an advanced solid tumor such as melanoma, head and neck, liver or kidney cancer.

The chain couples TRBV1 to TRBJ2-3; the table's TRBD2 call for D was not verified on the DNA. TRBV1 is noted as a pseudogene. The CDR3 totals 17 residues. CDR3 nucleotide sequence: TGCACCAGCAGCCAAGAGTCGAGGAGAATGAGAACAGATACGCAGTATTTT. Its protein product is CTSSQESRRMRTDTQYF.

Here the CDR3 DNA reads TGTGCCAGTAGTATGACTAGCGGGAACAATGAGCAGTTCTTC. This codes for CASSMTSGNNEQFF. V usage is TRBV19 and J usage is TRBJ2-1; 11 nucleotides match TRBD2. CDR1 and CDR2 (germline): LNHDA, SQIVND (reference sequence). V lost 3 bases and J lost 5; bases outside the gene matches: 0. This CDR3 has 14 amino acids. The full variable domain, in which reference TRBV19 and TRBJ2-1 provide the parts outside the CDR3, is DGGITQSPKYLFRKEGQNVTLSCEQNLNHDAMYWYRQDPGQGLRLIYYSQIVNDFQKGDIAEGYSVSREKKESFPLTVTSAQKNPTAFYLCASSMTSGNNEQFFGPGTRLTVL.

V and J are TRBV5-4 and TRBJ2-1; D is unresolved. CDR1 is SGHNT and CDR2 is YYREEE in the germline V gene (reference sequence). The CDR3 has 11 amino acids. The V end was cut by 0 bases, the J end by 7 bases, with 2 bases between. CDR3 sequence (DNA): TGTGCCAGCAGCTTGGGAAATGAGCAGTTCTTC. It codes for CASSLGNEQFF.

This chain uses TRBV6-1 with TRBJ2-7; maybe TRBD1 (6 bases). The CDR3 has 14 amino acids. V was clipped by 6 bases and J by 0 bases, with 12 bases between them. Germline loops: CDR1 MNHNS, CDR2 SASEGT. The CDR3 bases are TGTGCCAGCAGCACAGGGTGGAGCTCCTACGAGCAGTACTTC. Its protein product is CASSTGWSSYEQYF.

J is TRBJ2-3 and V is TRBV10-1; 7 bases are a match to TRBD2. This CDR3 is 15 amino acids long. CDR1 is WNHNN, CDR2 SYGVQD, per germline (reference sequence). The junction had 12 bases not matched to a gene; V was cut back by 6 bases and J by 6 bases. The CDR3 spells CASRVAGWVWDTQYF. In DNA form, the CDR3 reads TGCGCCAGCAGAGTAGCGGGCTGGGTATGGGATACGCAGTATTTT.

The chain recombines TRBV25-1 with TRBJ1-1; D gene uncertain. V was clipped by 6 bases and J by 6 bases, with 11 bases between them. CDR3 length equals 12 residues. CDR1 is MGHDK, CDR2 SYGVNS, per germline. CDR3: CASRIGTAEAFF. Written as DNA, the CDR3 is TGTGCCAGCAGGATAGGAACCGCTGAAGCTTTCTTT.

The gene calls are TRBV15 and TRBJ1-1; D might be TRBD1 (5 bases). Germline assignment: CDR1 LNHNV and CDR2 YYDKDF (reference sequence). V lost 5 bases and J 1 base, leaving 8 bases between the germline ends. The CDR3 spans 13 residues. The DNA of the CDR3 is TGTGCCACCAGCGGGGGGACGAACACTGAAGCTTTCTTT. It yields the protein CATSGGTNTEAFF.